One sample yielded the 17 T cell receptor beta chains listed below, sequenced in a study of CD8+ T cells in alopecia areata. Extracted RNA was reverse transcribed, and the resulting cDNA served as sequencing template. Method: immunoSEQ multiplex PCR; TCRdb's copy keeps in-frame clones and lacks some. The table has under 250,000 clones, approximately 57% seen once. Treatment here: oral pan-JAK inhibitor, 5-10 mg twice daily. The specimen was CD4+ T cells sorted from blood, collected at week 4, from a patient treated with tofacitinib. These TCRs come from a human donor with alopecia areata.

In this sample, this clone turned up a few times. The chain recombines TRBV29-1 with TRBJ2-7, with 9 bases identical to TRBD1. The CDR3 extends over 15 amino acids. Trimming removed 7 bases from V and 3 bases from J; junction bases left unmatched: 13. The germline CDR1 and CDR2 sequences are SQVTM and ANQGSEA. The CDR3, as DNA: TGCAGCGGGGTAAGGGGACAGGGATCGGTCTACGAGCAGTACTTC. Amino acid sequence: CSGVRGQGSVYEQYF.

This chain connects TRBV4-1 to TRBJ2-7; D may be TRBD2 (6 bases). There are 15 residues in the CDR3. V was trimmed by 1 base and J by 3 bases, leaving 13 bases between them. Germline V lookup: CDR1 MGHRA, CDR2 YSYEKL. CDR3 nucleotides: TGCGCCAGCAGCCAAGGTGGAGGGGTCAGCTACGAGCAGTACTTC. This codes for CASSQGGGVSYEQYF.

This clone was recorded only once. This sequence joins TRBV6-5 and TRBJ2-3, with D hard to call. The CDR3 covers 13 residues. The germline gives CDR1 MNHEY, CDR2 SVGAGI. Deletions cut 6 bases from V and 0 bases from J, with 7 bases between. CDR3 residues: CASRPDSTDTQYF. The CDR3 nucleotides read TGTGCCAGCAGACCCGACAGCACAGATACGCAGTATTTT.

This clone was found once. The chain combines TRBV27 with TRBJ1-2, with 10 bases matching TRBD1. The CDR3 has 17 amino acids. Losses at the gene ends were 6 bases for V and 5 bases for J; bases not matched to a gene: 15. Germline-derived CDR1 and CDR2 are MNHEY and SMNVEV (reference sequence). CDR3 in DNA: TGTGCCAGCAGGCCACTGGGGGGGACAGGGGAAGATTATGGCTACACCTTC. It is translated as CASRPLGGTGEDYGYTF.

In its sample, this clone was seen a few times. The chain couples TRBV27 to TRBJ1-4; 7 bases align to TRBD1. Germline CDR1 and CDR2: MNHEY and SMNVEV (reference sequence). This CDR3 spans 15 amino acids. The ends lost 6 bases at V and 5 bases at J; junction bases unmatched: 9. CDR3 loop: CASSSRQGTNEKLFF. The CDR3 nucleotides are TGTGCCAGCAGCAGCCGACAGGGAACAAATGAAAAACTGTTTTTT.

This clone was counted only a few times. The chain employs TRBV5-1 and TRBJ2-3; 7 bases map to TRBD1. CDR1 SGHRS and CDR2 YFSETQ come from the germline V gene. The CDR3 totals 14 residues. V trimming: 2 bases; J trimming: 6 bases; junction bases outside the gene matches: 6. Written as DNA, the CDR3 is TGCGCCAGCAGCTTAGATGACAGGGCGGATACGCAGTATTTT. Its protein product is CASSLDDRADTQYF.

The chain employs TRBV25-1 and TRBJ1-5; a weak D match, TRBD1 (6 bases). The CDR3 totals 14 residues. Germline V gene sequence: CDR1 MGHDK, CDR2 SYGVNS. Trimming cost V 6 bases and J 5 bases, with 14 bases left between them. CDR3 protein: CASSETGRDQPQHF. Here the CDR3 DNA reads TGTGCCAGCAGCGAGACAGGAAGGGATCAGCCCCAGCATTTT.

The chain recombines TRBV6-6 with TRBJ2-7, with TRBD2 as a possible D gene (6 bases). The CDR3 totals 14 residues. The V end lost 6 bases, the J end lost 6 bases, and 18 bases lay between the germline ends. From germline, CDR1 is MNHNY and CDR2 SVGAGI (reference sequence). The CDR3 reads CASRSPPGATEQYF. CDR3 coding DNA: TGTGCCAGCAGATCCCCCCCGGGAGCCACCGAGCAGTACTTC.

This clone was seen a handful of times. V gene TRBV23-1 combines with J gene TRBJ1-2, with 7 bases aligning to TRBD1. TRBV23-1 has ORF status, its function being uncertain. This CDR3 comprises 14 residues. With 4 bases clipped from V and 2 bases from J, the junction kept 4 bases outside the gene matches. CDR3 nucleotide sequence: TGCGCCAGCAGTCTGGACAGGAACAACTATGGCTACACCTTC. It is translated as CASSLDRNNYGYTF.

The chain employs TRBV30 and TRBJ1-2, with 7 bases that match TRBD1. The CDR3 runs 13 residues. CDR1 and CDR2 from the germline V gene are GTSNPN and SVGIG (reference sequence). V shed 8 bases and J 5 bases; nucleotides not matched to a gene: 11. CDR3 loop: CALSGQANYGYTF. The CDR3 DNA sequence: TGTGCCCTCTCCGGACAGGCAAATTATGGCTACACCTTC.

The chain recombines TRBV29-1 with TRBJ1-1; D unresolved. Trimming left V 8 bases short and J 7 bases short, with 17 bases between. Germline V gene lookup returns CDR1 SQVTM and CDR2 ANQGSEA. CDR3 length: 12 residues. CDR3 amino acids: CSFERTAGEAFF. The CDR3 coding sequence is TGCAGCTTCGAGAGGACTGCTGGTGAAGCTTTCTTT. Filled out from reference TRBV29-1 and TRBJ1-1, the complete variable domain reads SAVISQKPSRDICQRGTSLTIQCQVDSQVTMMFWYRQQPGQSLTLIATANQGSEATYESGFVIDKFPISRPNLTFSTLTVSNMSPEDSSIYLCSFERTAGEAFFGQGTRLTVV.

V gene TRBV6-5 combines with J gene TRBJ2-4, with D possibly TRBD2 on 7 matching bases. This CDR3 has 16 amino acids. Per the germline V gene, CDR1 is MNHEY and CDR2 is SVGAGI. Trimming cost V 2 bases and J 2 bases, with 13 bases left between them. CDR3 bases: TGTGCCAGCAGTTACACGGGGGGCGGTCCCAAAAACATTCAGTACTTC. Its translation is CASSYTGGGPKNIQYF.

This clone occurred a few times. The CDR3 DNA reads TGTGCCATCAGTGAGGGTGACAGGTACGAGCAGTACTTC. This sequence encodes CAISEGDRYEQYF. V gene TRBV10-3 combines with J gene TRBJ2-7, with TRBD1 as a possible D gene (6 bases). The CDR3 loop spans 13 amino acids. Germline values: CDR1 ENHRY, CDR2 SYGVKD. Trimming shortened V by 2 bases and J by 4 bases, and 9 bases separated the two germline ends.

This clone has a handful of counts. This rearrangement joins TRBV5-1 to TRBJ1-6, with a weak D call TRBD1 (5 bases). V shed 4 bases and J shed 6 bases, with 11 bases lying between them. Looked up from germline, CDR1 is SGHRS and CDR2 is YFSETQ. The CDR3 consists of 14 residues. The CDR3 here is CASSPGDFNSPLHF. CDR3 DNA sequence: TGCGCCAGCAGCCCGGGGGACTTTAATTCACCCCTCCACTTT.

The V call is TRBV2, the J call TRBJ1-2; 8 nucleotides match TRBD1. This CDR3 comprises 14 residues. Per germline, CDR1 SNHLY and CDR2 FYNNEI. The trim removed 6 bases at V and 4 bases at J, leaving 7 bases unmatched. CDR3 in amino acids: CASRVQGVGYGYTF. CDR3 in DNA: TGTGCCAGCAGAGTACAGGGGGTAGGCTATGGCTACACCTTC.

This clone has just a few counts. The V call is TRBV6-4, the J call TRBJ1-1, with D hard to call. This CDR3 contains 13 residues. Germline V gene sequence: CDR1 MRHNA, CDR2 SNTAGT. V was shortened by 6 bases and J by 4 bases, with 12 bases between the two germline ends. The CDR3, as DNA: TGTGCCAGCAGCGCTACAAGGTCCACTGAAGCTTTCTTT. Translation: CASSATRSTEAFF.

The J gene is TRBJ2-1, the V gene TRBV9; 14 bases line up with TRBD2. Germline CDR1 SGDLS, CDR2 YYNGEE. The CDR3 contains 15 residues. With 3 bases clipped from V and 6 bases from J, the junction kept 2 bases outside the gene matches. The CDR3, as DNA: TGTGCCAGCAGCGCGACTAGCGGGGGGGCCAATGAGCAGTTCTTC. It specifies CASSATSGGANEQFF.